This is a list of T cell receptor beta chains from one sample in a study of radiation and T cells in renal cell carcinoma. Method: immunoSEQ multiplex PCR; TCRdb's copy keeps in-frame clones and lacks some. This sample has approximately 94,000 clones, with under 90% found just once. The sample was blood, taken from a patient whose treatment included radiotherapy and nephrectomy. Receptors were obtained from a man aged 60 to 69 with renal cell carcinoma. CDR3s include the opening cysteine and the closing phenylalanine or tryptophan. Fields, in order: J gene, D gene, V gene, clone size, CDR3 protein, CDR3 DNA. The D gene is left open where the match is weak. Expanded clones are given a class, and other clones once, few, many or no size at all.

j_call: TRBJ2-6; d_call: .; v_call: TRBV23-1; clone_size: .; cdr3_aa: CASSRAFTQQSRANVLTF; cdr3_nt: TGCGCCAGCAGTCGGGCCTTTACGCAACAAAGTCGGGCCAACGTCCTGACTTTC
j_call: TRBJ1-4; d_call: TRBD1; v_call: TRBV27; clone_size: .; cdr3_aa: CASSYSPRDRSGKLFF; cdr3_nt: TGTGCCAGCAGTTATTCTCCCCGGGACAGAAGTGGGAAACTGTTTTTT
j_call: TRBJ1-5; d_call: TRBD1; v_call: TRBV6-1; clone_size: .; cdr3_aa: CASSPTGGDQPQHF; cdr3_nt: TGTGCCAGCAGTCCGACAGGGGGCGATCAGCCCCAGCATTTT
j_call: TRBJ2-1; d_call: .; v_call: TRBV19; clone_size: .; cdr3_aa: CASTQDYNEQFF; cdr3_nt: TGTGCCAGTACCCAAGATTACAATGAGCAGTTCTTC
j_call: TRBJ1-1; d_call: .; v_call: TRBV5-4; clone_size: .; cdr3_aa: CASSPVGQTVSEAFF; cdr3_nt: TGTGCCAGCAGCCCGGTCGGGCAGACGGTCTCTGAAGCTTTCTTT
j_call: TRBJ2-3; d_call: .; v_call: TRBV27; clone_size: .; cdr3_aa: CASSLWRAGTDTQYF; cdr3_nt: TGTGCCAGCAGTTTATGGCGGGCAGGCACAGATACGCAGTATTTT
j_call: TRBJ1-4; d_call: .; v_call: TRBV4-3; clone_size: .; cdr3_aa: CASSQDVSTNEKLFF; cdr3_nt: TGCGCCAGCAGCCAAGATGTTTCCACTAATGAAAAACTGTTTTTT
j_call: TRBJ2-7; d_call: .; v_call: TRBV30; clone_size: .; cdr3_aa: CAWSPFRGEQYF; cdr3_nt: TGTGCCTGGAGCCCTTTTCGGGGTGAGCAGTACTTC
j_call: TRBJ2-7; d_call: .; v_call: TRBV29-1; clone_size: .; cdr3_aa: CSCLTASYEQYF; cdr3_nt: TGCAGCTGCCTGACAGCCTCCTACGAGCAGTACTTC
j_call: TRBJ1-1; d_call: .; v_call: TRBV6-6; clone_size: .; cdr3_aa: CASSYARNTEAFF; cdr3_nt: TGTGCCAGCAGTTACGCCCGAAACACTGAAGCTTTCTTT
j_call: TRBJ1-1; d_call: .; v_call: TRBV18; clone_size: .; cdr3_aa: CASSPQGLPGTEAFF; cdr3_nt: TGTGCCAGCTCACCCCAGGGACTCCCGGGCACTGAAGCTTTCTTT
j_call: TRBJ1-1; d_call: .; v_call: TRBV5-1; clone_size: .; cdr3_aa: CASSLWGDTEAFF; cdr3_nt: TGCGCCAGCAGCTTGTGGGGGGACACTGAAGCTTTCTTT
j_call: TRBJ1-1; d_call: .; v_call: TRBV7-9; clone_size: few; cdr3_aa: CASSSRPEAFF; cdr3_nt: TGTGCCAGCAGCAGTCGCCCGGAAGCTTTCTTT
j_call: TRBJ2-1; d_call: .; v_call: TRBV15; clone_size: .; cdr3_aa: CATSRSTGTYNEQFF; cdr3_nt: TGTGCCACCAGCAGGAGTACAGGGACCTACAATGAGCAGTTCTTC
j_call: TRBJ1-1; d_call: .; v_call: TRBV7-2; clone_size: .; cdr3_aa: CASRAPRVLPTEAFF; cdr3_nt: TGTGCCAGCAGGGCCCCCAGGGTCTTGCCGACTGAAGCTTTCTTT
j_call: TRBJ1-4; d_call: .; v_call: TRBV19; clone_size: .; cdr3_aa: CASRGQGEISGEKLFF; cdr3_nt: TGTGCCAGTAGGGGGCAAGGGGAGATTTCGGGTGAAAAACTGTTTTTT
j_call: TRBJ2-7; d_call: .; v_call: TRBV4-2; clone_size: .; cdr3_aa: CASSQGRSEQYF; cdr3_nt: TGTGCCAGCAGCCAAGGACGATCCGAGCAGTACTTC
j_call: TRBJ2-5; d_call: TRBD2; v_call: TRBV7-9; clone_size: .; cdr3_aa: CASSNTGLALQETQYF; cdr3_nt: TGTGCCAGCAGCAACACGGGACTAGCGCTGCAAGAGACCCAGTACTTC
j_call: TRBJ1-2; d_call: .; v_call: TRBV14; clone_size: .; cdr3_aa: CASTPGRGIYGYTF; cdr3_nt: TGTGCCAGCACCCCGGGGAGGGGGATCTATGGCTACACCTTC
j_call: TRBJ2-1; d_call: TRBD1; v_call: TRBV5-1; clone_size: .; cdr3_aa: CASSLGQGAYNEQFF; cdr3_nt: TGCGCCAGCAGCTTGGGACAGGGGGCCTACAATGAGCAGTTCTTC
j_call: TRBJ2-1; d_call: .; v_call: TRBV19; clone_size: .; cdr3_aa: CASSYPQGSAYNEQFF; cdr3_nt: TGTGCCAGTAGTTATCCCCAGGGTAGTGCCTACAATGAGCAGTTCTTC
j_call: TRBJ1-2; d_call: .; v_call: TRBV2; clone_size: .; cdr3_aa: CASSPRQSSNYGYTF; cdr3_nt: TGTGCCAGCAGTCCGAGACAGTCGTCTAACTATGGCTACACCTTC